The next 29 T cell receptor beta chains were all read from a single sample in a study of OX40 agonist ivuxolimab in advanced cancers. Profiled with immunoSEQ multiplex PCR; TCRdb holds only in-frame clones, not every one. This table has 65,000 to 90,000 clones, more than 80% appearing once. The sequences come from CD4+ or CD8+ T cells sorted from blood, collected in a trial of the OX40 agonist ivuxolimab. These receptors came from an adult with an advanced solid tumor such as melanoma, head and neck, liver or kidney cancer.

The chain couples TRBV4-2 to TRBJ2-6; D ambiguous. The length of the CDR3 is 16 residues. From germline, CDR1 is LGHNA and CDR2 YNFKEQ. V lost 0 bases, J lost 0 bases, and 6 bases lay in between. The CDR3 bases are TGTGCCAGCAGCCAAGATGTATCCTCTGGGGCCAACGTCCTGACTTTC. This translates into CASSQDVSSGANVLTF.

This chain connects TRBV6-7 to TRBJ2-1; D perhaps matches TRBD2 (6 bases). TRBV6-7 is noted as an ORF with a role that remains uncertain. V shed 1 base and J shed 2 bases, with 12 bases lying between them. This CDR3 region has 16 residues. The CDR3 region is CASSYCNGGTYNEQFF. CDR3 nucleotide sequence: TGTGCCAGCAGTTACTGTAACGGCGGGACCTACAATGAGCAGTTCTTC.

The rearrangement links TRBV15 to TRBJ1-2; weak D call: TRBD1 (5 bases). The CDR3 runs to 18 residues. The V gene lost 0 bases and the J gene lost 2 bases, with 19 bases spanning the gap. Germline loops: CDR1 LNHNV, CDR2 YYDKDF (reference sequence). This CDR3 is CATSRDDGGQGGNYGYTF. Written as DNA, the CDR3 is TGTGCCACCAGCAGAGATGATGGCGGCCAGGGCGGGAACTATGGCTACACCTTC. The full variable domain, with the rest looked up from reference TRBV15 and TRBJ1-2, is DAMVIQNPRYQVTQFGKPVTLSCSQTLNHNVMYWYQQKSSQAPKLLFHYYDKDFNNEADTPDNFQSRRPNTSFCFLDIRSPGLGDTAMYLCATSRDDGGQGGNYGYTFGSGTRLTVV.

This chain joins TRBV4-3 and TRBJ1-1, with TRBD1 matching 7 bases. The CDR3 extends over 14 amino acids. J lost 3 bases, V lost 4 bases, and 5 bases had no gene match. The V gene's germline CDR1 is LGHNA and CDR2 YSLEER. CDR3 nucleotide sequence: TGCGCCAGCAGCCCCGGGACAGCCTACACTGAAGCTTTCTTT. Amino acid sequence: CASSPGTAYTEAFF.

This chain joins TRBV6-5 and TRBJ1-6, with D perhaps matching TRBD1 (5 bases). The germline V gene has CDR1 MNHEY and CDR2 SVGAGI. The CDR3 has 15 residues. Trimming took 5 bases from V and 7 from J, leaving 15 bases between them. The CDR3 region is CASSGIQGNNSPLHF. DNA for the CDR3: TGTGCCAGCAGTGGTATTCAGGGAAACAATTCACCCCTCCACTTT.

This chain connects TRBV11-3 to TRBJ2-7; TRBD2 matches at 9 bases. J lost 1 base, V lost 8 bases, and 9 bases had no gene match. This CDR3 region has 15 residues. CDR1 and CDR2 (germline): SGHNT, YENEEA. The CDR3 DNA sequence: TGTGCCAGCGGGAGTAGCGGGAGTGAATCCTACGAGCAGTACGTC. This sequence encodes CASGSSGSESYEQYV.

The gene calls are TRBV25-1 and TRBJ1-3; D might be TRBD1 (6 bases). The germline V gene has CDR1 MGHDK and CDR2 SYGVNS. CDR3 length: 16 amino acids. Trimming took 4 bases from V and 2 from J, leaving 15 bases between them. The chain's CDR3 is CASSGIDRTAGNTIYF. The CDR3 bases are TGTGCCAGCAGTGGCATTGATCGGACAGCTGGAAACACCATATATTTT. Full variable domain (missing parts from reference TRBV25-1 and TRBJ1-3): EADIYQTPRYLVIGTGKKITLECSQTMGHDKMYWYQQDPGMELHLIHYSYGVNSTEKGDLSSESTVSRIRTEHFPLTLESARPSHTSQYLCASSGIDRTAGNTIYFGEGSWLTVV.

This chain links TRBV19 with TRBJ2-2, with no clear D. CDR1 is LNHDA and CDR2 is SQIVND in the germline V gene (reference sequence). This CDR3 contains 12 residues. The V gene lost 1 base and the J gene lost 6 bases, with 3 bases spanning the gap. The CDR3: CASSIVPGELFF. CDR3 bases: TGTGCCAGTAGTATAGTTCCCGGGGAGCTGTTTTTT.

The V call is TRBV5-1, the J call TRBJ2-7; D call uncertain. The CDR3 length is 14 residues. Germline V gene data show CDR1 as SGHRS and CDR2 as YFSETQ. Trimming pared 5 bases from V and 1 base from J, leaving 13 bases between. In DNA, the CDR3 is TGCGCCAGCAGTAGTAAGGGCGCGTCCTACGAGCAGTACTTC. Protein: CASSSKGASYEQYF.

The chain combines TRBV30 with TRBJ2-3, with D possibly TRBD2 on 5 matching bases. Germline CDR1 and CDR2: GTSNPN and SVGIG (reference sequence). CDR3 size: 18 residues. The ends were cut back, 2 bases at V and 3 bases at J, with 24 bases in the middle. CDR3 bases: TGTGCCTGGAGTTCCGCCCCTGGGCTAGCCCGCTTTACAGATACGCAGTATTTT. Translating it yields CAWSSAPGLARFTDTQYF.

The chain employs TRBV28 and TRBJ2-7; no clear D. The length of the CDR3 is 13 residues. Between the trimmed V and J ends, which lost 3 bases and 1 base, there was a span of 7 bases. From germline, CDR1 is MDHEN and CDR2 SYDVKM. The CDR3 loop reads CASSFGSSYEQYF. CDR3 coding DNA: TGTGCCAGCAGTTTCGGGTCTTCCTACGAGCAGTACTTC.

The chain is built from TRBV11-2 and TRBJ2-2, with D tentatively TRBD1 or TRBD2 (5 bases each). The germline CDR1 and CDR2 sequences are SGHAT and FQNNGV. V was trimmed by 6 bases and J by 5 bases, leaving 10 bases between them. This CDR3 is 13 amino acids long. Here the CDR3 DNA reads TGTGCCAGCAGGAGGGGAAGTACCGGGGAGCTGTTTTTT. Translation: CASRRGSTGELFF.

The chain recombines TRBV30 with TRBJ1-6; D unclear. Germline CDR1 reads GTSNPN; CDR2 reads SVGIG (reference sequence). Deletions cut 3 bases from V and 6 bases from J, with 12 bases between. The CDR3 has 14 amino acids. CDR3 in amino acids: CAWRTYNFNSPLHF. The CDR3 nucleotides are TGTGCCTGGAGGACGTACAATTTTAATTCACCCCTCCACTTT.

V and J are TRBV28 and TRBJ2-7, with 8 bases matching TRBD1. After removal of 6 bases from V and 0 bases from J, the junction contained 10 bases not matched to a gene. Germline CDR1 and CDR2: MDHEN and SYDVKM. This CDR3 is 16 amino acids long. The CDR3 reads CASSNDRGRGSYEQYF. The CDR3 DNA follows: TGTGCCAGCAGCAACGACAGGGGAAGGGGCTCCTACGAGCAGTACTTC.

The V and J genes are TRBV18 and TRBJ1-3; D not certain. Looked up from germline, CDR1 is KGHSH and CDR2 is LQKENI. This CDR3 comprises 16 residues. The ends were cut back, 3 bases at V and 0 bases at J, with 12 bases in the middle. The chain's CDR3 is CASSPIRLSSGNTIYF. The CDR3 DNA follows: TGTGCCAGCTCACCGATCAGATTGAGCTCTGGAAACACCATATATTTT. The full variable domain, completed using reference TRBV18 and TRBJ1-3, is NAGVMQNPRHLVRRRGQEARLRCSPMKGHSHVYWYRQLPEEGLKFMVYLQKENIIDESGMPKERFSAEFPKEGPSILRIQQVVRGDSAAYFCASSPIRLSSGNTIYFGEGSWLTVV.

The chain has TRBV19 and TRBJ2-7; no definite D call. This CDR3 has 13 residues. V lost 4 bases and J lost 4, with 11 bases in between. From germline, CDR1 is LNHDA and CDR2 SQIVND (reference sequence). CDR3 region: CASSTPSGYEQYF. CDR3 sequence (DNA): TGTGCCAGTAGTACCCCCTCCGGGTACGAGCAGTACTTC. Combining the CDR3 with reference TRBV19 and TRBJ2-7 gives the whole variable domain DGGITQSPKYLFRKEGQNVTLSCEQNLNHDAMYWYRQDPGQGLRLIYYSQIVNDFQKGDIAEGYSVSREKKESFPLTVTSAQKNPTAFYLCASSTPSGYEQYFGPGTRLTVT.

V and J are TRBV4-3 and TRBJ2-7; unclear D gene. Trimming took off 0 bases at V and 5 bases at J, with 11 bases between the two ends. Germline lookup yields CDR1 LGHNA and CDR2 YSLEER. The CDR3 contains 14 residues. The DNA for the CDR3 is TGCGCCAGCAGCCAAGAGGCAGGTTGGCACGAGCAGTACTTC. Translated, it gives CASSQEAGWHEQYF.

V and J are TRBV30 and TRBJ1-5; no clear D. The CDR3 spans 15 residues. The V gene lost 5 bases and the J gene lost 1 base, with 15 bases spanning the gap. The germline gives CDR1 GTSNPN, CDR2 SVGIG (reference sequence). The CDR3 is CAWAQGEASNQPQHF. The CDR3 nucleotides are TGTGCCTGGGCTCAAGGAGAGGCAAGCAATCAGCCCCAGCATTTT.

V usage is TRBV28 and J usage is TRBJ2-1; 7 bases map to TRBD2. This CDR3 comprises 13 residues. CDR1 MDHEN and CDR2 SYDVKM come from the germline V gene. V gave up 3 bases and J gave up 10 bases; unmatched junction bases: 6. CDR3 nucleotides: TGTGCCAGCAGTTTCGCGGGAGCGGGGGAGCAGTTCTTC. It translates to CASSFAGAGEQFF.

The CDR3: CASSPNSYEQYF. CDR3 DNA sequence: TGTGCCAGCAGCCCGAACTCCTACGAGCAGTACTTC. This chain joins TRBV13 and TRBJ2-7; D gene uncertain. This CDR3 is 12 amino acids long. V lost 5 bases to trimming and J lost 0 bases, with 5 bases between them. CDR1 and CDR2 (germline): PRHDT, FYEKMQ (reference sequence).

V and J are TRBV4-1 and TRBJ2-7; D is unclear. In germline, CDR1 is MGHRA, CDR2 YSYEKL. The CDR3 has 15 residues. V shed 0 bases and J shed 3 bases, with 12 bases lying between them. Written as DNA, the CDR3 is TGCGCCAGCAGCCAAGATCCCTCCGCCCTCTACGAGCAGTACGTC. It specifies CASSQDPSALYEQYV.

The chain links TRBV27 to TRBJ1-6; TRBD1 agrees at 7 bases. The CDR3 runs 15 residues. The germline CDR1 and CDR2 sequences are MNHEY and SMNVEV (reference sequence). The V segment lost 5 bases and the J segment 6 bases; nucleotides outside the gene matches: 7. The CDR3 coding sequence is TGTGCCAGCAGTCCCGGACAGGCGTTTAATTCACCCCTCCACTTT. Protein product: CASSPGQAFNSPLHF.

This clone appeared once. The chain joins TRBV25-1 to TRBJ2-4; D remains unclear. The CDR3 length is 11 residues. V was clipped by 2 bases and J by 8 bases, with 4 bases between them. Germline values: CDR1 MGHDK, CDR2 SYGVNS. DNA of the CDR3: TGTGCCAGCAGTGAAGGGCACATTCAGTACTTC. It specifies CASSEGHIQYF. Full variable domain (rest looked up from reference TRBV25-1 and TRBJ2-4): EADIYQTPRYLVIGTGKKITLECSQTMGHDKMYWYQQDPGMELHLIHYSYGVNSTEKGDLSSESTVSRIRTEHFPLTLESARPSHTSQYLCASSEGHIQYFGAGTRLSVL.

The CDR3 DNA is TGTGCCAGCAGCTTGACTAGCGTTCAGTACTTC. This sequence encodes CASSLTSVQYF. The V and J genes are TRBV7-9 and TRBJ2-4, with 8 nucleotides matching TRBD2. The CDR3 contains 11 residues. The V gene end was trimmed by 3 bases and the J gene end by 11 bases; junction bases not matched to a gene: 0. Germline V gene sequence: CDR1 SEHNR, CDR2 FQNEAQ (reference sequence).

The V call is TRBV9, the J call TRBJ1-5; D perhaps matches TRBD1 (5 bases). Germline assignment: CDR1 SGDLS and CDR2 YYNGEE. V lost 4 bases and J lost 1, with 9 bases in between. The CDR3 runs to 14 residues. The CDR3 sequence: CASSPGGSNQPQHF. The DNA for the CDR3 is TGTGCCAGCAGCCCTGGGGGGAGCAATCAGCCCCAGCATTTT.

This chain links TRBV4-1 with TRBJ1-2; D ambiguous. Trimming shortened V by 0 bases and J by 4 bases, and 15 bases separated the two germline ends. This CDR3 region has 16 residues. The germline gives CDR1 MGHRA, CDR2 YSYEKL. The CDR3 sequence is CASSQDITLRSYGYTF. CDR3 sequence (DNA): TGCGCCAGCAGCCAAGATATCACATTGCGGAGCTATGGCTACACCTTC.

In its sample, this clone was seen a few times. The chain has TRBV29-1 and TRBJ1-1; the D is unclear. The CDR3 contains 10 residues. CDR1 SQVTM and CDR2 ANQGSEA come from the germline V gene. V shed 3 bases and J shed 7 bases, with 6 bases lying between them. As DNA, the CDR3 is TGCAGCGTTGATTCAAGTGAAGCTTTCTTT. As protein: CSVDSSEAFF.

The chain couples TRBV25-1 to TRBJ2-7; D uncertain. The germline V gene has CDR1 MGHDK and CDR2 SYGVNS. CDR3 size: 13 residues. V was shortened by 2 bases and J by 3 bases, with 8 bases between the two germline ends. The CDR3 DNA is TGTGCCAGCAGTGAACGGAGTTACTACGAGCAGTACTTC. This codes for CASSERSYYEQYF.

The J gene is TRBJ2-2, the V gene TRBV28; 7 nucleotides align to TRBD2. The germline V gene encodes CDR1 MDHEN and CDR2 SYDVKM. The CDR3 is made up of 16 amino acids. J lost 7 bases, V lost 5 bases, and 13 bases had no gene match. CDR3: CASSSIGEGLVGELFF. The DNA for the CDR3 is TGTGCCAGCAGTAGTATCGGGGAGGGCCTCGTCGGGGAGCTGTTTTTT.